This T cell receptor (beta chain) appears in the sequencing data of a study of cytomegalovirus exposure and HLA in healthy donors. Both 60 Vbeta primers and 13 Jbeta primers went into the PCR. TCRdb's table, derived via immunoSEQ multiplex PCR, lists solely in-frame clones and lacks some. The repertoire has 90,000 to 150,000 clones, over 8.5% of them found once; the top ten carry approximately 6%. This receptor was taken from a middle-aged woman in good health and CMV-seropositive. Sequencing was carried out using PBMCs.

DNA of the CDR3: TGCGCCAGCAGCTTGGGTAGCGGGGGGGCCTATGAGCAGTTCTTC. Amino acids: CASSLGSGGAYEQFF. The chain has TRBV5-1 and TRBJ2-1, with TRBD2 identical over 11 bases. Germline V gene data show CDR1 as SGHRS and CDR2 as YFSETQ. V lost 0 bases to trimming and J lost 8 bases; unmatched junction nucleotides: 4. The CDR3 covers 15 residues.